This TCR beta chain was profiled in a study of vaccination effects on CD4 cells after COVID-19. Regarding the study as a whole: Clones from infection and from vaccination both contracted markedly late after vaccination.

Turning to this clone: Its antigen is still unknown.

CDR1 is MNHEY and CDR2 is SVGAGI in the germline V gene. The CDR3 extends over 13 amino acids. V dropped 2 bases and J dropped 3 bases, with 5 bases sitting between them. Sequencing was preceded by expansion of antigen-specific CD4+ T cells with viral peptide pools in the ViraFEST assay. CD4+ T cell isolation took place after 10 days of culture. People in the vaccine group had not been infected with SARS-CoV-2 before, and their nucleocapsid antibodies were negative. Supplemented with approximately 10 IU/ml IL-2 and roughly 10 ug/ml peptides, two million PBMC per well were kept in culture. Half-medium exchanges with IL-2 medium took place on days 3 and 7. TCRdb keeps only in-frame clones here, not all; method: immunoSEQ multiplex PCR. The sample contains about 43,000 clones, about 80% of which appear only once.

The sequencing here drew on CD4+ T cells from PBMCs cultured with SARS-CoV-2 spike peptides, taken before COVID-19 vaccination. The chain joins TRBV6-5 to TRBJ1-3; the D is unclear. This TCR was recovered from a human donor who received a COVID-19 vaccine. CDR3 nucleotide sequence: TGTGCCAGCAGTTACGGTCTTGGAAACACCATATATTTT. Encoded protein: CASSYGLGNTIYF.